What follows are 26 T cell receptor beta chains derived from one specimen sequenced in a study of shared clonotypes between healthy human individuals. Measured with immunoSEQ multiplex PCR; TCRdb has only the in-frame clones, and not every one. The repertoire holds some 2,000,000 clones, with roughly 96% as singletons. The source material was naive CD4+ T cells sorted from blood. Described subset: CD45RA+ positively selected. The receptors stem from a man between 18 and 35 years old in good health.

This clone has only one observation. The rearrangement joins TRBV7-2 to TRBJ1-1, with TRBD1 matching 9 bases. CDR1 and CDR2 from the germline V gene are SGHTA and FQGNSA. The CDR3 runs to 15 residues. The ends lost 5 bases at V and 9 bases at J; junction bases unmatched: 13. Here the CDR3 reads CASSQGDRAYGQAFF. The CDR3 coding sequence is TGTGCCAGCAGCCAAGGGGACAGGGCTTACGGACAAGCTTTCTTT. Full variable domain (outside the CDR3, taken from reference TRBV7-2 and TRBJ1-1): GAGVSQSPSNKVTEKGKDVELRCDPISGHTALYWYRQSLGQGLEFLIYFQGNSAPDKSGLPSDRFSAERTGGSVSTLTIQRTQQEDSAVYLCASSQGDRAYGQAFFGQGTRLTVV.

V and J are TRBV2 and TRBJ2-3, with 8 bases matching TRBD1. The CDR3 loop spans 15 amino acids. V shed 3 bases and J 4 bases; nucleotides not matched to a gene: 6. Per the germline V gene, CDR1 is SNHLY and CDR2 is FYNNEI. CDR3 DNA: TGTGCCAGCAGTGACTCCGGACAGGGTGCAGATACGCAGTATTTT. It encodes CASSDSGQGADTQYF.

The V call is TRBV6-1, the J call TRBJ2-5; 10 nucleotides align to TRBD1. V shed 4 bases and J 4 bases; nucleotides not matched to a gene: 9. The CDR3 spans 16 residues. CDR1 MNHNS and CDR2 SASEGT come from the germline V gene. This CDR3 reads CASSGVDRGRAETQYF. CDR3 DNA sequence: TGTGCCAGCAGTGGGGTGGACAGGGGGAGGGCAGAGACCCAGTACTTC.

V is TRBV28 and J is TRBJ1-2; D not resolved. V was pared by 4 bases and J by 4 bases, with 19 bases between. Germline V CDR1 and CDR2: MDHEN, SYDVKM. The CDR3 is 16 residues long. The CDR3 is CASSWTAGLLSYGYTF. Written as DNA, the CDR3 is TGTGCCAGCAGTTGGACCGCAGGCCTACTTTCCTATGGCTACACCTTC.

Concerning this clone: The same CDR3 can be traced to other DNA sequences in this sample. This rearrangement joins TRBV6-6 to TRBJ1-3, with TRBD1 identical over 7 bases. This CDR3 spans 14 amino acids. The germline V gene encodes CDR1 MNHNY and CDR2 SVGAGI (reference sequence). Trimming cost V 4 bases and J 4 bases; bases outside gene matches: 4. The CDR3 sequence: CASSFGTVGNTIYF. CDR3 sequence (DNA): TGTGCCAGCAGTTTCGGGACAGTCGGAAACACCATATATTTT.

V usage is TRBV5-6 and J usage is TRBJ2-7; tentatively, D is TRBD1 or TRBD2 (7 bases each). The CDR3 consists of 15 residues. Trimming took off 4 bases at V and 0 bases at J, with 14 bases between the two ends. Germline loops: CDR1 SGHDT, CDR2 YYEEEE. This CDR3 is CASSRAGQSSYEQYF. The DNA of the CDR3 is TGTGCCAGCAGCCGAGCGGGACAGAGCTCCTACGAGCAGTACTTC.

The chain carries TRBV7-3 and TRBJ2-3; weak D call: TRBD1 (6 bases). V was clipped by 4 bases and J by 2 bases, with 13 bases between them. The CDR3 contains 15 residues. Per germline, CDR1 SGHTA and CDR2 FQGTGA. CDR3 amino acids: CASSSQGTNTDTQYF. CDR3 DNA: TGTGCCAGCAGCTCACAGGGAACGAACACAGATACGCAGTATTTT.

The gene calls are TRBV19 and TRBJ1-5, with 8 nucleotides matching TRBD1. Germline V gives CDR1 LNHDA, CDR2 SQIVND (reference sequence). Germline trimming cut 7 bases from V and 6 bases from J; bases unmatched to any gene: 11. CDR3 size: 15 residues. CDR3 coding DNA: TGTGCCAGTAAAGAGGACAGGGAAGGAGGTCAGCCCCAGCATTTT. This translates into CASKEDREGGQPQHF.

This clone was recorded only once. The chain couples TRBV2 to TRBJ1-1; TRBD1 might be the D (5 bases). CDR1 and CDR2 (germline): SNHLY, FYNNEI. CDR3 length: 13 amino acids. The V end lost 3 bases, the J end lost 2 bases, and 7 bases lay between the germline ends. This chain's CDR3 is CASSEDTNTEAFF. The CDR3 nucleotides read TGTGCCAGCAGTGAGGACACAAACACTGAAGCTTTCTTT.

For the CDR3, the DNA is TGTGCCAGCAAGATGCCGGGGACGGTCTACGAGCAGTACTTC. This encodes CASKMPGTVYEQYF. V and J are TRBV6-1 and TRBJ2-7; D possibly matches TRBD1 or TRBD2 (5 bases each). This CDR3 has 14 residues. The V gene's germline CDR1 is MNHNS and CDR2 SASEGT. Trimming took off 7 bases at V and 3 bases at J, with 16 bases between the two ends.

The rearrangement joins TRBV27 to TRBJ1-2; 12 bases fit TRBD1. Germline CDR1 reads MNHEY; CDR2 reads SMNVEV (reference sequence). Germline trimming cut 6 bases from V and 5 bases from J; bases unmatched to any gene: 19. The CDR3 extends over 19 amino acids. CDR3 nucleotide sequence: TGTGCCAGCAGCAGACCCCCGGGGACAGGGGGCGTTGGATTATATGGCTACACCTTC. Its protein is CASSRPPGTGGVGLYGYTF.

About this clone: Other DNA sequences in the sample encode the same CDR3. This chain joins TRBV29-1 and TRBJ2-3; D tentatively fits TRBD1 or TRBD2 (5 bases each). The germline V and J ends were trimmed by 6 bases and 4 bases, with 8 bases remaining between them. Germline V gene sequence: CDR1 SQVTM, CDR2 ANQGSEA. CDR3 length: 11 amino acids. The CDR3 protein is CSVRGADTQYF. Written as DNA, the CDR3 is TGCAGCGTGCGAGGGGCAGATACGCAGTATTTT.

The genes are TRBV7-9 and TRBJ2-3; TRBD2 matches at 9 bases. The CDR3 covers 19 residues. With 5 bases clipped from V and 0 bases from J, the junction kept 15 bases outside the gene matches. Germline V gene lookup returns CDR1 SEHNR and CDR2 FQNEAQ (reference sequence). The chain's CDR3 is CASSGLRFQRGASTDTQYF. The CDR3 DNA is TGTGCCAGCAGCGGGCTAAGGTTCCAGCGGGGGGCCAGCACAGATACGCAGTATTTT.

The chain has TRBV13 and TRBJ1-4, with D hard to call. CDR3 length: 13 residues. Between the trimmed V and J ends, which lost 8 bases and 4 bases, there was a span of 11 bases. Germline loops: CDR1 PRHDT, CDR2 FYEKMQ (reference sequence). CDR3 DNA: TGTGCCAGCCAACCCGGTAATAATGAAAAACTGTTTTTT. It specifies CASQPGNNEKLFF. Supplemented by reference TRBV13 and TRBJ1-4, the full variable domain reads AAGVIQSPRHLIKEKRETATLKCYPIPRHDTVYWYQQGPGQDPQFLISFYEKMQSDKGSIPDRFSAQQFSDYHSELNMSSLELGDSALYFCASQPGNNEKLFFGSGTQLSVL.

The rearrangement uses TRBV7-3 and TRBJ1-1, with 7 positions matching TRBD1. Germline lookup yields CDR1 SGHTA and CDR2 FQGTGA. The CDR3 is 14 residues long. The ends lost 6 bases at V and 0 bases at J; junction bases unmatched: 4. The CDR3 DNA reads as TGTGCCAGCAGGTTGGGGACAGTGAACACTGAAGCTTTCTTT. Its translation is CASRLGTVNTEAFF.

V usage is TRBV18 and J usage is TRBJ2-1, with 7 bases fitting TRBD1. The germline V gene encodes CDR1 KGHSH and CDR2 LQKENI. The CDR3 length is 15 residues. After removal of 5 bases from V and 5 bases from J, the junction contained 9 bases not matched to a gene. CDR3 DNA sequence: TGTGCCAGCTCAGACAGGACAGGACTCAACAATGAGCAGTTCTTC. Protein: CASSDRTGLNNEQFF.

The rearrangement uses TRBV9 and TRBJ2-3, with D tentatively TRBD2 (5 bases). The CDR3 is 13 amino acids. In germline, CDR1 is SGDLS, CDR2 YYNGEE. Trimming left V 4 bases short and J 7 bases short, with 13 bases between. For the CDR3, the DNA is TGTGCCAGCAGCTCTCGTGGGAGTCATACGCAGTATTTT. Protein: CASSSRGSHTQYF.

This clone appeared once. The V gene is TRBV6-1, the J gene TRBJ1-1; TRBD1 aligns across 8 bases. Trimming took 7 bases from V and 0 from J; bases not matched to a gene: 7. Germline V gene lookup returns CDR1 MNHNS and CDR2 SASEGT. The CDR3 spans 15 residues. For the CDR3, the DNA is TGTGCCAGCATCCGGGACAGGCCTATGAACACTGAAGCTTTCTTT. The encoded protein is CASIRDRPMNTEAFF.

The chain joins TRBV11-3 to TRBJ2-3; D unclear. CDR3 length: 14 amino acids. Between the trimmed V and J ends, which lost 5 bases and 4 bases, there was a span of 13 bases. Germline CDR1 reads SGHNT; CDR2 reads YENEEA. The CDR3, as DNA: TGTGCCAGCAGCCTCAATGGCGAGGCAGATACGCAGTATTTT. Translating it yields CASSLNGEADTQYF.

The J gene is TRBJ2-1, the V gene TRBV5-4; 7 nucleotides align to TRBD1. The CDR3 covers 14 residues. CDR1 is SGHNT, CDR2 YYREEE, per germline (reference sequence). Trimming cost V 4 bases and J 5 bases; bases outside gene matches: 6. The CDR3 loop is CASSKQTGNNEQFF. Here the CDR3 DNA reads TGTGCCAGCAGCAAACAGACAGGGAACAATGAGCAGTTCTTC. Looking up the rest from reference TRBV5-4 and TRBJ2-1 gives the full variable domain: ETGVTQSPTHLIKTRGQQVTLRCSSQSGHNTVSWYQQALGQGPQFIFQYYREEENGRGNFPPRFSGLQFPNYSSELNVNALELDDSALYLCASSKQTGNNEQFFGPGTRLTVL.

This clone showed up just a few times. The V call is TRBV30, the J call TRBJ1-2; D unresolved. The V end was cut by 5 bases, the J end by 8 bases, with 12 bases between. The CDR3 totals 11 residues. Germline CDR1 GTSNPN, CDR2 SVGIG (reference sequence). The CDR3 DNA sequence: TGTGCCTGGGCTACGAAGGGAGGCTACACCTTC. Residues: CAWATKGGYTF.

The CDR3 sequence: CASSWKTSGKASGELFF. The CDR3 nucleotides read TGTGCCAGCAGCTGGAAGACTAGCGGGAAGGCGTCCGGGGAGCTGTTTTTT. The chain carries TRBV5-4 and TRBJ2-2, with 11 positions matching TRBD2. The CDR3 is made up of 17 amino acids. Germline assignment: CDR1 SGHNT and CDR2 YYREEE (reference sequence). J lost 6 bases, V lost 3 bases, and 10 bases had no gene match.

V and J are TRBV7-9 and TRBJ1-2; possible D gene TRBD1, 6 bases. The V and J ends lost 5 bases and 6 bases respectively, with 13 bases between them. Germline assignment: CDR1 SEHNR and CDR2 FQNEAQ (reference sequence). This CDR3 has 13 residues. The CDR3 sequence: CASSLGTTNGYTF. CDR3 nucleotides: TGTGCCAGCAGCCTAGGGACAACGAATGGCTACACCTTC.

This rearrangement joins TRBV11-2 to TRBJ2-5; TRBD2 agrees at 7 bases. Trimming at V came to 6 bases and at J to 1 base, leaving 8 bases not matched to a gene. Germline CDR1 reads SGHAT; CDR2 reads FQNNGV. This CDR3 is 15 amino acids long. The CDR3 DNA follows: TGTGCCAGCAGTTTCGCTAGCGGTTTCCAAGAGACCCAGTACTTC. It specifies CASSFASGFQETQYF. Combining the CDR3 with reference TRBV11-2 and TRBJ2-5 gives the whole variable domain EAGVAQSPRYKIIEKRQSVAFWCNPISGHATLYWYQQILGQGPKLLIQFQNNGVVDDSQLPKDRFSAERLKGVDSTLKIQPAKLEDSAVYLCASSFASGFQETQYFGPGTRLLVL.

The V and J genes are TRBV9 and TRBJ2-1, with TRBD2 matching over 12 bases. Germline CDR1 reads SGDLS; CDR2 reads YYNGEE. The CDR3 is made up of 16 amino acids. V trimming: 3 bases; J trimming: 2 bases; junction bases outside the gene matches: 3. The DNA for the CDR3 is TGTGCCAGCAGCGAACCTAGCGGGGGGGCCTACAATGAGCAGTTCTTC. It codes for CASSEPSGGAYNEQFF.

For the CDR3, the DNA is TGCGCCAGCAGCGAAGGGACAGCGAAGAACACCGGGGAGCTGTTTTTT. Translated: CASSEGTAKNTGELFF. This chain joins TRBV5-1 and TRBJ2-2; 7 bases fit TRBD1. This CDR3 spans 16 amino acids. Germline V lookup: CDR1 SGHRS, CDR2 YFSETQ. V lost 4 bases to trimming and J lost 1 base; unmatched junction nucleotides: 7.